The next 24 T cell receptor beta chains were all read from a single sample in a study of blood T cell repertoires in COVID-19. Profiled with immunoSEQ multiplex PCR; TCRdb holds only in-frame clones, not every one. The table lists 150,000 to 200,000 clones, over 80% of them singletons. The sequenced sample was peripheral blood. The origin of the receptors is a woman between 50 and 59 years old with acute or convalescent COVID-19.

CDR3 nucleotides: TGTGCCAGCAGCTACACCAGGACAGGGGCCTACGAGCAGTACTTC. This sequence encodes CASSYTRTGAYEQYF. The V gene is TRBV11-2, the J gene TRBJ2-7; 9 nucleotides line up with TRBD1. The CDR3 is 15 residues long. V lost 4 bases and J lost 2; bases outside the gene matches: 6. Per the germline V gene, CDR1 is SGHAT and CDR2 is FQNNGV.

CDR3 amino acids: CASSLEGDRVPEQYF. The CDR3 region has the DNA TGTGCCAGCAGCTTAGAAGGGGACAGGGTCCCCGAGCAGTACTTC. V gene TRBV11-2 combines with J gene TRBJ2-7; 9 bases agree with TRBD1. Looked up from germline, CDR1 is SGHAT and CDR2 is FQNNGV. The CDR3 extends over 15 amino acids. V was clipped by 0 bases and J by 6 bases; unmatched bases: 6.

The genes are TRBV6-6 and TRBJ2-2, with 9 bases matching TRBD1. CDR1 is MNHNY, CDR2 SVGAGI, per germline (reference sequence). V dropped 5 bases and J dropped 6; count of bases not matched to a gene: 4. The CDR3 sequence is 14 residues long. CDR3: CASSRDRAAGELFF. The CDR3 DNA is TGTGCCAGCAGTCGGGACAGGGCAGCCGGGGAGCTGTTTTTT.

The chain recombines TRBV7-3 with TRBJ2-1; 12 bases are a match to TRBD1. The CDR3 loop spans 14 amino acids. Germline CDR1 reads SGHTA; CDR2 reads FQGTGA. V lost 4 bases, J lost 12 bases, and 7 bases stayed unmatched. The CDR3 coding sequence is TGTGCCAGCAGCTCCGGGACAGGGGGCTTAAGGCAGTTCTTC. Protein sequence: CASSSGTGGLRQFF.

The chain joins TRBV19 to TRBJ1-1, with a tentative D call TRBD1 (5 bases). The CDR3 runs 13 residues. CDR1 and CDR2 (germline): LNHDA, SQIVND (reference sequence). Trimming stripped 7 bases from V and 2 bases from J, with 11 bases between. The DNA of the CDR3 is TGTGCCAGTATGCCCGGGGGAAACACTGAAGCTTTCTTT. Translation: CASMPGGNTEAFF.

The CDR3 nucleotides read TGTGCCAGCAGCTATAAAACAGGGTCCACCGGGGAGCTGTTTTTT. Protein product: CASSYKTGSTGELFF. The chain couples TRBV5-4 to TRBJ2-2; the D gene is possibly TRBD1 (6 bases). Trimming took 3 bases from V and 4 from J, leaving 13 bases between them. The V gene's germline CDR1 is SGHNT and CDR2 YYREEE (reference sequence). CDR3 length equals 15 residues.

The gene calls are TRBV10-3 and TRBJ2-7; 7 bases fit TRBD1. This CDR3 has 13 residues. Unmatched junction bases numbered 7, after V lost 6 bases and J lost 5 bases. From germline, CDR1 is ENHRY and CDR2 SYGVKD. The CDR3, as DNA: TGTGCCATCAGGACAGGGATAGGCCACGAGCAGTACTTC. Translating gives CAIRTGIGHEQYF.

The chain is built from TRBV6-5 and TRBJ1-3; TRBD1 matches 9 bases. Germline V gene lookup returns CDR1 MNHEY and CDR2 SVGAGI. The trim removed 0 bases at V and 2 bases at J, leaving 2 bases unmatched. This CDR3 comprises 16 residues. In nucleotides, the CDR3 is TGTGCCAGCAGTTACTCTACAGGGGGCACTGGAAACACCATATATTTT. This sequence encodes CASSYSTGGTGNTIYF.

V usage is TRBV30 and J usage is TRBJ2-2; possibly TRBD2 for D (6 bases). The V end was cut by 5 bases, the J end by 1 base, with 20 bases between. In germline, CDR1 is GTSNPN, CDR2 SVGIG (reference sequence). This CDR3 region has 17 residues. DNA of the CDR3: TGTGCCTGGGGAGAGGGAGTAGCGGCCCTGAACACCGGGGAGCTGTTTTTT. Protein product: CAWGEGVAALNTGELFF.

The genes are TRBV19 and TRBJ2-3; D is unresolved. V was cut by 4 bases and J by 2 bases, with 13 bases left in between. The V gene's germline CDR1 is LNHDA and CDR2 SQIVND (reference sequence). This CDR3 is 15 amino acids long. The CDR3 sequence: CASSTARGPTDTQYF. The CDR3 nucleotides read TGTGCCAGTAGTACAGCACGAGGTCCCACAGATACGCAGTATTTT.

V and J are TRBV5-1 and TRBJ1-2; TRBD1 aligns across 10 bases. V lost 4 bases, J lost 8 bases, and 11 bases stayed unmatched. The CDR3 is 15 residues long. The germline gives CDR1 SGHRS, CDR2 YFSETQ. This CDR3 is CASSPRQGAKGGYTF. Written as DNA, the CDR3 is TGCGCCAGCAGCCCGAGACAGGGGGCGAAAGGAGGCTACACCTTC.

This CDR3 reads CAWTDRGNSPLHF. The CDR3 DNA follows: TGTGCCTGGACGGACAGGGGGAATTCACCCCTCCACTTT. The J gene is TRBJ1-6, the V gene TRBV30; 10 bases map to TRBD1. The CDR3 is 13 residues long. J was trimmed by 7 bases and V by 4 bases; bases with no gene match: 1. Germline CDR1 GTSNPN, CDR2 SVGIG (reference sequence).

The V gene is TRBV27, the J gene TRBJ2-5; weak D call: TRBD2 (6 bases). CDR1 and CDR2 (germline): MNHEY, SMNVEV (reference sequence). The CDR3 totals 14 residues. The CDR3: CSFDWRGGEETQYF. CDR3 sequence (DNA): TGTTCGTTCGACTGGCGCGGAGGGGAAGAGACCCAGTACTTC.

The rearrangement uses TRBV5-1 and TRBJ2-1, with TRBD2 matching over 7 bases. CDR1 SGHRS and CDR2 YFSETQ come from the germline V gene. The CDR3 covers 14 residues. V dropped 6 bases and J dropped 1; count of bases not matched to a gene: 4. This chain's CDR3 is CASTLAASYNEQFF. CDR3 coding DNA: TGCGCCAGCACTCTAGCGGCGTCCTACAATGAGCAGTTCTTC.

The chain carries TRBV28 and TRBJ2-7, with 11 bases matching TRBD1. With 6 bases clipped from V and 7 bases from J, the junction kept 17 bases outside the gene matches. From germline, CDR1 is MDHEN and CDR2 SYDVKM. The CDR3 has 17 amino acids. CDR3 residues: CASRSSGQGAGGREQYF. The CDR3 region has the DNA TGTGCCAGCAGGTCCTCCGGACAGGGGGCTGGAGGAAGGGAGCAGTACTTC.

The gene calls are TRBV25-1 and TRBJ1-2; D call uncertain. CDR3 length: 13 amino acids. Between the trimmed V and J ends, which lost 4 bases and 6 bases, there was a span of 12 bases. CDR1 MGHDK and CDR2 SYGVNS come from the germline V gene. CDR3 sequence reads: CASSVSVVDGYTF. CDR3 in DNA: TGTGCCAGCAGTGTATCAGTGGTGGATGGCTACACCTTC.

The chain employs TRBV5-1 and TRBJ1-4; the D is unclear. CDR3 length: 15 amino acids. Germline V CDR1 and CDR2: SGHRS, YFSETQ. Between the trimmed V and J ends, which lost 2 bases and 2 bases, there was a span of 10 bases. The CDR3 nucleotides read TGCGCCAGCAGCTTTGCGCATCCGACTAATGAAAAACTGTTTTTT. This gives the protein CASSFAHPTNEKLFF.

The chain's CDR3 is CASSYLLQGKGSPLHF. The CDR3, as DNA: TGTGCCAGCAGTTACCTCCTCCAGGGGAAGGGGTCACCCCTCCACTTT. The rearrangement uses TRBV27 and TRBJ1-6, with D perhaps TRBD1 (6 bases). Germline CDR1 reads MNHEY; CDR2 reads SMNVEV (reference sequence). Trimming left V 4 bases short and J 10 bases short, with 20 bases between. The CDR3 extends over 16 amino acids.

CDR3 DNA: TGTGCCACCAGCAGAGGGGGAGTGGGTGAAAAACTGTTTTTT. Protein sequence: CATSRGGVGEKLFF. V and J are TRBV15 and TRBJ1-4; no definite D call. Germline assignment: CDR1 LNHNV and CDR2 YYDKDF (reference sequence). V was trimmed by 1 base and J by 7 bases, leaving 10 bases between them. This CDR3 spans 14 amino acids.

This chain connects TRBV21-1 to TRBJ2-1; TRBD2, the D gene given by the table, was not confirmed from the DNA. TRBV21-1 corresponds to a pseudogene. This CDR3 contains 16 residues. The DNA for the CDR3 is TGTGCCAGCAGCAAATGTGTAACGGGGGGCTACAATGAGCAGTTCTTC. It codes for CASSKCVTGGYNEQFF.

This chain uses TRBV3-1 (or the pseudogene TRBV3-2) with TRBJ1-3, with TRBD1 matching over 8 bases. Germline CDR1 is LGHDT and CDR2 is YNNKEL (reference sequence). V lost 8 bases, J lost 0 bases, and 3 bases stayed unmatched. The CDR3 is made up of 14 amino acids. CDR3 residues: CASGQGGSGNTIYF. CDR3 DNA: TGTGCCAGCGGACAGGGAGGCTCTGGAAACACCATATATTTT.

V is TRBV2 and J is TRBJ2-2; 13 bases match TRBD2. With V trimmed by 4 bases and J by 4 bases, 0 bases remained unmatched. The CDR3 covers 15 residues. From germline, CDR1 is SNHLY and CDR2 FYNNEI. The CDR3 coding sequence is TGTGCCAGCAGTGGGACTAGCGGGGGCACCGGGGAGCTGTTTTTT. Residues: CASSGTSGGTGELFF.

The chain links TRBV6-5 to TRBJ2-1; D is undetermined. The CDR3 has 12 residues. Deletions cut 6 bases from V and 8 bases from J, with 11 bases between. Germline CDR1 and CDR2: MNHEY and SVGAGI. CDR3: CASRSIVDEQFF. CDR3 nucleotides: TGTGCCAGCAGGTCTATCGTGGATGAGCAGTTCTTC.

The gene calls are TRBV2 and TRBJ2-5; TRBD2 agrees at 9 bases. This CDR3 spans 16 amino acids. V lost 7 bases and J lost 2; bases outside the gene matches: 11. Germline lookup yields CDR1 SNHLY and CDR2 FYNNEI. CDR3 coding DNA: TGTGCCAGCATGTATTTAGCGGGAGAGGGGCAAGAGACCCAGTACTTC. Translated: CASMYLAGEGQETQYF.